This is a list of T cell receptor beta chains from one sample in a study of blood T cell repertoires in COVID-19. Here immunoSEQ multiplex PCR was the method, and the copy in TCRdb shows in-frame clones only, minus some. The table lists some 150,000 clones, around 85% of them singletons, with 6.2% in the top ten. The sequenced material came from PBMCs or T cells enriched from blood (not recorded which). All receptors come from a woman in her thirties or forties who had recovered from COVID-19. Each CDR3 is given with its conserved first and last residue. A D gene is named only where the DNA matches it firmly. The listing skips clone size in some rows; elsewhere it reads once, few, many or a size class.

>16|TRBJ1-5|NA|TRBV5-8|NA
TGTGCCAGCAGCGGCAGGGCAGGCGGGGGGAATCAGCCCCAGCATTTT
CASSGRAGGGNQPQHF
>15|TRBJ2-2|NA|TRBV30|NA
TGTGCCTGGAATCGGGGGGCGGGGAACACCGGGGAGCTGTTTTTT
CAWNRGAGNTGELFF
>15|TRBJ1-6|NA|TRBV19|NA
TGTGCCAGTAGTCCTCGACACAATGATAATTCACCCCTCCACTTT
CASSPRHNDNSPLHF
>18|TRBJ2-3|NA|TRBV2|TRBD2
TGTGCCAGCAGCTCGGGACTAGCGGATCAACATGGCACAGATACGCAGTATTTT
CASSSGLADQHGTDTQYF
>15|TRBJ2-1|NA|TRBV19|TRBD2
TGTGCCACCCTCCGGACTAGCGGGACGGTGAATGAGCAGTTCTTC
CATLRTSGTVNEQFF
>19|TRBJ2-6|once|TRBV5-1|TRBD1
TGCGCCAGCAGCTTGGTAGGACAGGGGGCCACCTCTGGGGCCAACGTCCTGACTTTC
CASSLVGQGATSGANVLTF
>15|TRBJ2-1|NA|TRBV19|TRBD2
TGTGCCAGTAGACCTCCTAGCGGGGGGCGAGGTGAGCAGTTCTTC
CASRPPSGGRGEQFF
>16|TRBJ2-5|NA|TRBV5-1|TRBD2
TGCGCCAGCAGCTCCGGGGTAGCGGGGGGGCAAGAGACCCAGTACTTC
CASSSGVAGGQETQYF
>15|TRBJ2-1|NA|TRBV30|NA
TGTGCCTGGAGTGTACTTGGTAGCACCTACAATGAGCAGTTCTTC
CAWSVLGSTYNEQFF
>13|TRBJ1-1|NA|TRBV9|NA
TGTGCCAGCAGCCCTAGGTCGGAGGTGGGGGCTTTCTTT
CASSPRSEVGAFF
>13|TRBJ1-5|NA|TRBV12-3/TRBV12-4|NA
TGTGCCAGCACCGGACAGAGCTCCCAGCCCCAGCATTTT
CASTGQSSQPQHF
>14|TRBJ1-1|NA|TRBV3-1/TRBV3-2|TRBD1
TGTGCCAGCAGGCTGACAGGGGCGCGGGCTGAAGCTTTCTTT
CASRLTGARAEAFF
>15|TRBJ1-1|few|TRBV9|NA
TGTGCCAGCAGCGCCGGAGGACTGGAGAACACTGAAGCTTTCTTT
CASSAGGLENTEAFF
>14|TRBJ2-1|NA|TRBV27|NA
TGTGCCAGCACCTCCGTCGGGAGAGGCGATGAGCAGTTCTTC
CASTSVGRGDEQFF
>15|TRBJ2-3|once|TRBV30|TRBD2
TGTGCCTGGAGTCAGGGACTAGCGTTGGCAGATACGCAGTATTTT
CAWSQGLALADTQYF
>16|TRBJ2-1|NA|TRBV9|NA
TGTGCCAGCAGCGTAGAGACAACTAGGCGGTACAATGAGCAGTTCTTC
CASSVETTRRYNEQFF
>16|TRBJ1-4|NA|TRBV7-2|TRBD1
TGTGCCAGCAGCTCGAGCAGACCGGGACAGTCTGAAAAACTGTTTTTT
CASSSSRPGQSEKLFF
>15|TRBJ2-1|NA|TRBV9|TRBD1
TGTGCCAGCAGCGTACTTCCGGACAGGGACAATGAGCAGTTCTTC
CASSVLPDRDNEQFF
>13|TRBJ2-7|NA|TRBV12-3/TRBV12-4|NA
TGTGCCAGCAGTTCCCTCGGGGGCTACGAGCAGTACTTC
CASSSLGGYEQYF
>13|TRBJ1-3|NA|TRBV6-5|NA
TGTGCCAGCGTGGTGAGGTCTGGAAACACCATATATTTT
CASVVRSGNTIYF
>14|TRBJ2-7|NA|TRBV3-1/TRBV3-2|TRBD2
TGTGCCAGCAGGGCAGCGGGGGCCTCCTACGAGCAGTACTTC
CASRAAGASYEQYF
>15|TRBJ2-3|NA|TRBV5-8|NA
TGTGCCAGCAGCGCCAGGGGTTTCGGCACAGATACGCAGTATTTT
CASSARGFGTDTQYF
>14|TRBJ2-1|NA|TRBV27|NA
TGTGCCAGTGGAGGGGCCAGCTCCTACAATGAGCAGTTCTTC
CASGGASSYNEQFF
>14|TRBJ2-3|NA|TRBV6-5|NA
TGTGCCAGCAGCTCTCTCCAGGGGACAGATACGCAGTATTTT
CASSSLQGTDTQYF
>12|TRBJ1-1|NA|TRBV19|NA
TGTGCCAGTGGCGGGGTAATCACTGAAGCTTTCTTT
CASGGVITEAFF
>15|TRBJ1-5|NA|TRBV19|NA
TGTGCCAGTAGTATAGGGGGGCGAAGCAATCAGCCCCAGCATTTT
CASSIGGRSNQPQHF
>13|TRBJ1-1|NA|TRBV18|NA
TGTGCCAGCTCACCTTATGTCAACACTGAAGCTTTCTTT
CASSPYVNTEAFF
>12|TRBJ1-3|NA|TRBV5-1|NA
TGCGCCAGCAGCCCCGAGGGTGGGACCATATATTTT
CASSPEGGTIYF
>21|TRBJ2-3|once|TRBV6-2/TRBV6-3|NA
TGTGCCAGCAGTTACTCGATTTTAGGTCGAGTAGAGGGAGGCTCCACAGATACGCAGTATTTT
CASSYSILGRVEGGSTDTQYF
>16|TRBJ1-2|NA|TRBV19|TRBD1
TGTGCCAGTAGTATTCAGCCGGACAGGGGGCTTTATGGCTACACCTTC
CASSIQPDRGLYGYTF
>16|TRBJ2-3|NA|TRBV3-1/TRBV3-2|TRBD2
TGTGCCAGCAGCCAAAGGACTAGCGGGAGGATAGATACGCAGTATTTT
CASSQRTSGRIDTQYF
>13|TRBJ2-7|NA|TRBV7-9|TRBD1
TGTGCCAGCAGAGCGGACAGGGACTACGAGCAGTACTTC
CASRADRDYEQYF
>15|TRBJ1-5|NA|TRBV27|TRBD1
TGTGCCAGCAGTTCCTCGACAGGGGGCGGACAGCCCCAGCATTTT
CASSSSTGGGQPQHF
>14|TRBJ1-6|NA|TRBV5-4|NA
TGTGCCAGCAGCCGTGACAGGCTTAATTCACCCCTCCACTTT
CASSRDRLNSPLHF
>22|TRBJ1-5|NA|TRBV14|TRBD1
TGTGCCAGCAGCCAAGACCCGTTCCACACCCCCCAGGGGGGTGGGCCAAATCAGCCCCAGCATTTT
CASSQDPFHTPQGGGPNQPQHF
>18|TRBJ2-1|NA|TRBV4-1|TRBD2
TGCGCCAGCAGCCAGAAGAGCCCGCTAGCGGGGGGGTACAATGAGCAGTTCTTC
CASSQKSPLAGGYNEQFF
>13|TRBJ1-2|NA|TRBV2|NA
TGTGCCAGCAGAGCAGGGGATGAGTATGGCTACACCTTC
CASRAGDEYGYTF
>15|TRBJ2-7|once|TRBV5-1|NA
TGCGCCAGCAGCCAAGGACACGCGGAAGTGGGGGAGCAGTACTTC
CASSQGHAEVGEQYF
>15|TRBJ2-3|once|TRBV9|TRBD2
TGTGCCAGCAGCGTAGAAGCGGGGGGCACAGATACGCAGTATTTT
CASSVEAGGTDTQYF
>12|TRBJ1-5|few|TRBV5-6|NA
TGTGCCAGCAGCGCGACAGGAGAGTCCCAGCATTTT
CASSATGESQHF
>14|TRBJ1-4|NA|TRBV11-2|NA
TGTGCCAGCAGCTTAGAACGGGTTAGTGAAAAACTGTTTTTT
CASSLERVSEKLFF
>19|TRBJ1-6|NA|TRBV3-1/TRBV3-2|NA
TGTGCCAGCAGCCAGCTGACAGAGGCGGAGAGCTCCTATAATTCACCCCTCCACTTT
CASSQLTEAESSYNSPLHF
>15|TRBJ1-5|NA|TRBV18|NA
TGTGCCAGCTCACCTGGGCAGCACGAGAATCAGCCCCAGCATTTT
CASSPGQHENQPQHF
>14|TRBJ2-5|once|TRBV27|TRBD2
TGTGCCAGCAGTTCCGCGGGGGGCCGGGAGACCCAGTACTTC
CASSSAGGRETQYF
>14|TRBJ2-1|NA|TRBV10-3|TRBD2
TGTGCCACCGTAGAAGCGGGACCCAACAATGAGCAGTTCTTC
CATVEAGPNNEQFF
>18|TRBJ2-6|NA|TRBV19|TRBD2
TGTGCCAGTAGTATAGGTCTAGCGGGATTCTCTGGGGCCAACGTCCTGACTTTC
CASSIGLAGFSGANVLTF
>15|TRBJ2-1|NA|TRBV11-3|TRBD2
TGTGCCAGCAGCCTGTTAGCGGGAGGAAGGAATGAGCAGTTCTTC
CASSLLAGGRNEQFF
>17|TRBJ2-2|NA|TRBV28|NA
TGTGCCAGCAGTTCCATATTCCAACACCAATACACCGGGGAGCTGTTTTTT
CASSSIFQHQYTGELFF
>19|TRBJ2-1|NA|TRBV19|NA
TGTGCCAGTAGTATGGGCGGTTTGGGACTCGCAGCGGTATACAATGAGCAGTTCTTC
CASSMGGLGLAAVYNEQFF
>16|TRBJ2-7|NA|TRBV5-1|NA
TGCGCCAGCAGCTTGGCGGGAGACGCTGCCATCTACGAGCAGTACTTC
CASSLAGDAAIYEQYF
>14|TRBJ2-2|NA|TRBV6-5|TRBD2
TGTGCCAGCTGCGGGGGGCGGAGGACCGGGGAGCTGTTTTTT
CASCGGRRTGELFF
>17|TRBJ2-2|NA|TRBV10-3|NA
TGTGCCATCAGTCAAACCGGGACATCAATGAACACCGGGGAGCTGTTTTTT
CAISQTGTSMNTGELFF
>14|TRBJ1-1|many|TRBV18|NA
TGTGCCAGCTCACCGATATCGGAGGGCACTGAAGCTTTCTTT
CASSPISEGTEAFF
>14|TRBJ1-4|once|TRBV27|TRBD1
TGTGCCAGCAGGGCGGGACAGGGGGTTGGAAAACTGTTTTTT
CASRAGQGVGKLFF
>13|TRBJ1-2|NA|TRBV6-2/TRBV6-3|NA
TGTGCCAGCAGTGACGGACAGATCGATGGCTACACCTTC
CASSDGQIDGYTF